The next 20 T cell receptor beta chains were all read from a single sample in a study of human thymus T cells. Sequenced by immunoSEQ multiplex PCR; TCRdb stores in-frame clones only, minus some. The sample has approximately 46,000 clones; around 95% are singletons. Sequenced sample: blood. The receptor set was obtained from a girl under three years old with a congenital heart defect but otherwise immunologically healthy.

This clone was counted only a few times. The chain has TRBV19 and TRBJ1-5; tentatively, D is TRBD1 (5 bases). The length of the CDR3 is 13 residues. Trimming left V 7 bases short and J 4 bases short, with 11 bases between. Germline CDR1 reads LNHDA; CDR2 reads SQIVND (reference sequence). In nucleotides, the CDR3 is TGTGCCAGTATGGTAAGGGGAAATCAGCCCCAGCATTTT. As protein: CASMVRGNQPQHF.

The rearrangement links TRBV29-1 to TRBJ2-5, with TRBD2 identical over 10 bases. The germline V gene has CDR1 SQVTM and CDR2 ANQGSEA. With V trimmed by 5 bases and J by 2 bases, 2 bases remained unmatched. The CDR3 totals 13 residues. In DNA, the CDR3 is TGCAGCGTTTATAGCGGGGGGCAAGAGACCCAGTACTTC. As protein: CSVYSGGQETQYF.

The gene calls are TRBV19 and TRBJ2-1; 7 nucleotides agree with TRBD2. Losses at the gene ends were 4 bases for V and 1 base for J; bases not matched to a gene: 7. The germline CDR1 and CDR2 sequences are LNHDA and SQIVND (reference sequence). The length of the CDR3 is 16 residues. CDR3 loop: CASSKGAGESYNEQFF. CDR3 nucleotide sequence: TGTGCCAGTAGTAAAGGGGCGGGAGAGTCCTACAATGAGCAGTTCTTC.

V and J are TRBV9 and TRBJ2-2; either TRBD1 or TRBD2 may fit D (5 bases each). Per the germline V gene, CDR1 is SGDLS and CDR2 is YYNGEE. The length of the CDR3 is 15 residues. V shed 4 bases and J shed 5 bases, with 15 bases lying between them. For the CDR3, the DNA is TGTGCCAGCAGCTATTTCGAGGGGTTAACCGGGGAGCTGTTTTTT. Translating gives CASSYFEGLTGELFF.

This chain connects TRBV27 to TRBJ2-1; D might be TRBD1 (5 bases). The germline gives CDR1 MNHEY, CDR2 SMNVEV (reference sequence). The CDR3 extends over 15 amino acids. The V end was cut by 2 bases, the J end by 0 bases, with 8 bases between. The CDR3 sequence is CASSLTGSSYNEQFF. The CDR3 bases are TGTGCCAGCAGTTTAACAGGCAGCTCCTACAATGAGCAGTTCTTC.

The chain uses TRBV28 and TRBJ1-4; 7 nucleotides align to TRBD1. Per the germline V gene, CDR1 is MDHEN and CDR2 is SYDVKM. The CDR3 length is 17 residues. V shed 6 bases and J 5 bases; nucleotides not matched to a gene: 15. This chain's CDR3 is CASRGSYSGGINEKLFF. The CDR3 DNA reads TGTGCCAGCAGGGGGTCCTATTCAGGGGGTATAAATGAAAAACTGTTTTTT.

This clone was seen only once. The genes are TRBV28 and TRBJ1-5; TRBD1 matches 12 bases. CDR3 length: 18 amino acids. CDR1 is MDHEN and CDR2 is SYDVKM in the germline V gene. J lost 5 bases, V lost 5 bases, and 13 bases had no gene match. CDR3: CASSPGQGALGFDQPQHF. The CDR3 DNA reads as TGTGCCAGCAGTCCGGGACAGGGGGCTTTAGGATTTGATCAGCCCCAGCATTTT.

CDR3 in DNA: TGTGCCAGCAGTTTAAGGGGGGGGAATCCCTCCTACGAGCAGTACTTC. Translation gives CASSLRGGNPSYEQYF. The V gene is TRBV27, the J gene TRBJ2-7; possibly TRBD2 for D (7 bases). The CDR3 is 16 amino acids. V was trimmed by 2 bases and J by 0 bases, leaving 14 bases between them. The V gene's germline CDR1 is MNHEY and CDR2 SMNVEV (reference sequence).

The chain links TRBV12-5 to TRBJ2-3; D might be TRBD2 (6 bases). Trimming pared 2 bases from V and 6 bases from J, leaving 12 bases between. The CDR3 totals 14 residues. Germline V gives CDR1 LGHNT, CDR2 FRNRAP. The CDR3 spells CASGLRRGRDTQYF. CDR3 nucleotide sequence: TGTGCTAGTGGTTTGCGGAGGGGCAGGGATACGCAGTATTTT. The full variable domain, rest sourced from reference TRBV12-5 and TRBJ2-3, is DARVTQTPRHKVTEMGQEVTMRCQPILGHNTVFWYRQTMMQGLELLAYFRNRAPLDDSGMPKDRFSAEMPDATLATLKIQPSEPRDSAVYFCASGLRRGRDTQYFGPGTRLTVL.

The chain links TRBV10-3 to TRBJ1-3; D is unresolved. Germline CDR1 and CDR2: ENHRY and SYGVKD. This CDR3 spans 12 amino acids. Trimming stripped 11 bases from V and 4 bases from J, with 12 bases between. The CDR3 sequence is CAGGSSGNTIYF. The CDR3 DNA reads TGTGCCGGCGGTAGCTCCGGAAACACCATATATTTT.

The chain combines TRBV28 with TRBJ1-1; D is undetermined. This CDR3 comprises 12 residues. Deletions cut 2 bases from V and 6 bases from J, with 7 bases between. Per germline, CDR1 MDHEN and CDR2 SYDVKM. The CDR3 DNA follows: TGTGCCAGCAGTTTAAGGACCCCTGAAGCTTTCTTT. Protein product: CASSLRTPEAFF.

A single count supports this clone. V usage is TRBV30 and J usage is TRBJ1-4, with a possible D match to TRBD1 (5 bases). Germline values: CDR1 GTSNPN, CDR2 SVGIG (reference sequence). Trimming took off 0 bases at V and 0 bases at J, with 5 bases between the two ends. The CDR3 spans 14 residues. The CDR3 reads CAWSVGATNEKLFF. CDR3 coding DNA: TGTGCCTGGAGTGTAGGGGCAACTAATGAAAAACTGTTTTTT. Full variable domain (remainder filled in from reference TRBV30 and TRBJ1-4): SQTIHQWPATLVQPVGSPLSLECTVEGTSNPNLYWYRQAAGRGLQLLFYSVGIGQISSEVPQNLSASRPQDRQFILSSKKLLLSDSGFYLCAWSVGATNEKLFFGSGTQLSVL.

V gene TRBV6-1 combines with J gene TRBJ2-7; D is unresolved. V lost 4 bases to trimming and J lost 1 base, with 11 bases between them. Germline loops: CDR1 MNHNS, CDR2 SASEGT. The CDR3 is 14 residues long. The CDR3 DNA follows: TGTGCCAGCAGTGTGGGCGGTAATTCCTACGAGCAGTACTTC. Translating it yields CASSVGGNSYEQYF.

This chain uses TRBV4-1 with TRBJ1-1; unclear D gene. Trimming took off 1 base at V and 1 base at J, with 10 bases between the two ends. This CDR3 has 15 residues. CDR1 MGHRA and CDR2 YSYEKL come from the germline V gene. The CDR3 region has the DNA TGCGCCAGCAGCCAAGGTCGGGTTCCGAACACTGAAGCTTTCTTT. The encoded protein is CASSQGRVPNTEAFF.

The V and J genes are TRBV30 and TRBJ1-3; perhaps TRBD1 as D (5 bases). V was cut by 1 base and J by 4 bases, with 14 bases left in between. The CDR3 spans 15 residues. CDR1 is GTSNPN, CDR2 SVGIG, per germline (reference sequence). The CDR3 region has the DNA TGTGCCTGGAGTGGGACACGGGTCGCGGGAAACACCATATATTTT. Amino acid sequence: CAWSGTRVAGNTIYF.

Here the CDR3 DNA reads TGTGCCAGCAGCCGTAGCGGGAGCGGCACCGGGGAGCTGTTTTTT. Translated, it gives CASSRSGSGTGELFF. The rearrangement uses TRBV7-9 and TRBJ2-2; 9 bases are shared with TRBD2. Losses at the gene ends were 5 bases for V and 4 bases for J; bases not matched to a gene: 5. The germline gives CDR1 SEHNR, CDR2 FQNEAQ (reference sequence). The CDR3 is 15 residues long.

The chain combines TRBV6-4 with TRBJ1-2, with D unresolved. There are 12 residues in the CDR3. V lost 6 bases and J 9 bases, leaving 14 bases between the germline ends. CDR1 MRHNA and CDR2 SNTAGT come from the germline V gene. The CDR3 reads CASSDSRVRYTF. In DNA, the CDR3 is TGTGCCAGCAGCGATTCGAGAGTGCGCTACACCTTC.

CDR3: CASSIRSVDHQPQHF. CDR3 bases: TGTGCCAGTAGTATCCGAAGCGTGGACCATCAGCCCCAGCATTTT. The J gene is TRBJ1-5, the V gene TRBV19; D ambiguous. V was cut by 3 bases and J by 5 bases, with 14 bases left in between. Germline V lookup: CDR1 LNHDA, CDR2 SQIVND (reference sequence). CDR3 length: 15 residues. Based on the CDR3 plus reference TRBV19 and TRBJ1-5, the full variable domain is DGGITQSPKYLFRKEGQNVTLSCEQNLNHDAMYWYRQDPGQGLRLIYYSQIVNDFQKGDIAEGYSVSREKKESFPLTVTSAQKNPTAFYLCASSIRSVDHQPQHFGDGTRLSIL.

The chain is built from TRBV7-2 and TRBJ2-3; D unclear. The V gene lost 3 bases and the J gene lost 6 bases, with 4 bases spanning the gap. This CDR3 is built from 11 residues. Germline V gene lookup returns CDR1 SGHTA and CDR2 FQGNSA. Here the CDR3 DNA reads TGTGCCAGCAGCTTCGGGGATACGCAGTATTTT. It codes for CASSFGDTQYF.

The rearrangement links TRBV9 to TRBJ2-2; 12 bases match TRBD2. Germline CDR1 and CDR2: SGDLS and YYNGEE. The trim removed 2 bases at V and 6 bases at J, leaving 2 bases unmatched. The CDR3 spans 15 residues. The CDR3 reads CASSVTSGSAGELFF. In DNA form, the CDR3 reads TGTGCCAGCAGCGTGACTAGCGGGAGCGCCGGGGAGCTGTTTTTT.